A selection of T cell receptor beta chains follows, all from one sample in a study of T cells in Graves' hyperthyroidism and ophthalmopathy. TCRdb called the multiplex PCR reads again in MiXCR, with one record for every CDR3 protein. The table shows approximately 560,000 distinct CDR3 sequences, with more than 15% occurring only once. The source material was blood. The receptors here all came from a woman aged 25 to 45 with Graves' hyperthyroidism. CDR3s include the opening cysteine and the closing phenylalanine or tryptophan. D genes are given only for firm matches. Clone size appears in some rows only: once, few, many, or a class for an expanded clone.

V gene: TRBV28
J gene: TRBJ1-5
clone size: many
D gene: NA
CDR3 DNA: TGTGCCAGCAGCCCCTGGGCAGGGACTAGCAATCAGCCCCAGCATTTT
CDR3 protein: CASSPWAGTSNQPQHF

V gene: TRBV20-1
J gene: TRBJ2-3
clone size: NA
D gene: NA
CDR3 DNA: TGCAGTGCTAGAGGGGACGGAGGGACAGATACGCAGTATTTT
CDR3 protein: CSARGDGGTDTQYF

V gene: TRBV30
J gene: TRBJ1-4
clone size: few
D gene: NA
CDR3 DNA: TGTGCCTGGAGTCCCCCCGGACAGCCAATTGAAAAACTGTTTTTT
CDR3 protein: CAWSPPGQPIEKLFF

V gene: TRBV20-1
J gene: TRBJ1-6
clone size: few
D gene: TRBD1
CDR3 DNA: TGCAGTGCTAGAGCCCCGGGACAGGAGAATTCACCCCTCCACTTT
CDR3 protein: CSARAPGQENSPLHF

V gene: TRBV24-1
J gene: TRBJ1-1
clone size: many
D gene: NA
CDR3 DNA: TGTGCCACCAGTGATTTTGGACTTCCGGCCAGCGACAGCGCTGAAGCTTTCTTT
CDR3 protein: CATSDFGLPASDSAEAFF

V gene: TRBV2
J gene: TRBJ2-5
clone size: many
D gene: TRBD1
CDR3 DNA: TGTGCCAGCAGTGATGTCAGGGGGCAGGAGACCCAGTACTTC
CDR3 protein: CASSDVRGQETQYF

V gene: TRBV28
J gene: TRBJ2-7
clone size: many
D gene: TRBD2
CDR3 DNA: TGTGCCAGCAGGAAAATGACTAGCGGGAGCTACGAGCAGTACTTC
CDR3 protein: CASRKMTSGSYEQYF

V gene: TRBV6-2/TRBV6-3
J gene: TRBJ2-1
clone size: many
D gene: NA
CDR3 DNA: TGTGCCAGCAGTTACTCGACGGGGGATCTAGCGAGCGTTAATGAGCAGTTCTTC
CDR3 protein: CASSYSTGDLASVNEQFF

V gene: TRBV7-9
J gene: TRBJ1-1
clone size: NA
D gene: NA
CDR3 DNA: TGTGCCAGCAGCTTAGGGGAGGTCACTGAAGCTTTCTTT
CDR3 protein: CASSLGEVTEAFF

V gene: TRBV3-1
J gene: TRBJ1-3
clone size: few
D gene: NA
CDR3 DNA: TGTGCCAGCAGCCAAGGGACGATCTCTGGAAACACCATATATTTT
CDR3 protein: CASSQGTISGNTIYF

V gene: TRBV29-1
J gene: TRBJ1-1
clone size: NA
D gene: TRBD1
CDR3 DNA: TGCAGCGCAGACAGGGGGTCCACTGAAGCTTTCTTT
CDR3 protein: CSADRGSTEAFF

V gene: TRBV29-1
J gene: TRBJ1-1
clone size: NA
D gene: NA
CDR3 DNA: TGCAGCGTTGAATCTCTCGGTCAGATGAACACTGAAGCTTTCTTT
CDR3 protein: CSVESLGQMNTEAFF

V gene: TRBV29-1
J gene: TRBJ1-2
clone size: many
D gene: NA
CDR3 DNA: TGCAGCGGAGTGGAGGGGGGCGGGTATGGCTACACCTTC
CDR3 protein: CSGVEGGGYGYTF

V gene: TRBV5-4
J gene: TRBJ2-7
clone size: NA
D gene: NA
CDR3 DNA: TGTGCCAGCAGCTCAATGGGGGGTGAGCAGTACTTC
CDR3 protein: CASSSMGGEQYF

V gene: TRBV7-9
J gene: TRBJ2-3
clone size: NA
D gene: NA
CDR3 DNA: TGTGCCAGCAGCTCAAAGGGGCGGACTCGCACAGATACGCAGTATTTT
CDR3 protein: CASSSKGRTRTDTQYF

V gene: TRBV11-2
J gene: TRBJ2-5
clone size: few
D gene: TRBD1
CDR3 DNA: TGTGCCAGCAGCTTAGCCCAAGACAGGGGAGGGACCCAGTACTTC
CDR3 protein: CASSLAQDRGGTQYF

V gene: TRBV28
J gene: TRBJ1-4
clone size: many
D gene: NA
CDR3 DNA: TGTGCCAGCAGTTTAGGGGGCCAGGGACATGAAAAACTGTTTTTT
CDR3 protein: CASSLGGQGHEKLFF

V gene: TRBV3-1
J gene: TRBJ2-3
clone size: many
D gene: NA
CDR3 DNA: TGTGCCAGCAGCCAAGGCGCAGCGGAAGATACGCAGTATTTT
CDR3 protein: CASSQGAAEDTQYF

V gene: TRBV6-2/TRBV6-3
J gene: TRBJ2-1
clone size: NA
D gene: TRBD2
CDR3 DNA: TGTGCCAGCCTACTAGCGGGAGGGTATGAGCAGTTCTTC
CDR3 protein: CASLLAGGYEQFF

V gene: TRBV20-1
J gene: TRBJ2-5
clone size: NA
D gene: TRBD2
CDR3 DNA: TGCAGTGCTCCTAAGTGGGAGGGCCAAGAGACCCAGTACTTC
CDR3 protein: CSAPKWEGQETQYF

V gene: TRBV2
J gene: TRBJ2-5
clone size: few
D gene: NA
CDR3 DNA: TGTGCCAGCAACTTAAATAGGGGCACGGAGACCCAGTACTTC
CDR3 protein: CASNLNRGTETQYF

V gene: TRBV2
J gene: TRBJ2-3
clone size: many
D gene: NA
CDR3 DNA: TGTGCCAGCAGTGAAGCGGTGACTAGTTCTACGCAGTATTTT
CDR3 protein: CASSEAVTSSTQYF

V gene: TRBV30
J gene: TRBJ2-2
clone size: many
D gene: NA
CDR3 DNA: TGTGCCTGGAGTGGGACGTTGAACACCGGGGAGCTGTTTTTT
CDR3 protein: CAWSGTLNTGELFF

V gene: TRBV27
J gene: TRBJ2-2
clone size: NA
D gene: NA
CDR3 DNA: TGTGCCAGCAGTATCCAGGGGGGAAGCACCGGGGAGCTGTTTTTT
CDR3 protein: CASSIQGGSTGELFF

V gene: TRBV5-1
J gene: TRBJ2-7
clone size: NA
D gene: NA
CDR3 DNA: TGCGCCAGCAGCTCGACCGGGGGACTCTCCATCGAGCAGTACTTC
CDR3 protein: CASSSTGGLSIEQYF

V gene: TRBV30
J gene: TRBJ2-7
clone size: many
D gene: NA
CDR3 DNA: TGTGCCTGGGCAGGGAACTCCTACGAGCAGTACTTC
CDR3 protein: CAWAGNSYEQYF

V gene: TRBV14
J gene: TRBJ2-1
clone size: many
D gene: NA
CDR3 DNA: TGTGCCAGCAGCCAAGATTTCACTTCCAATGAGCAGTTCTTC
CDR3 protein: CASSQDFTSNEQFF

V gene: TRBV6-5
J gene: TRBJ2-5
clone size: NA
D gene: NA
CDR3 DNA: TGTGCCAGCAGTTACGGCCGGACGTTCCCGTACCAAGAGACCCAGTACTTC
CDR3 protein: CASSYGRTFPYQETQYF

V gene: TRBV10-3
J gene: TRBJ2-7
clone size: NA
D gene: NA
CDR3 DNA: TGTGCCATCAGTGAGTCGAGCGGAAGCTCCTACGAGCAGTACTTC
CDR3 protein: CAISESSGSSYEQYF